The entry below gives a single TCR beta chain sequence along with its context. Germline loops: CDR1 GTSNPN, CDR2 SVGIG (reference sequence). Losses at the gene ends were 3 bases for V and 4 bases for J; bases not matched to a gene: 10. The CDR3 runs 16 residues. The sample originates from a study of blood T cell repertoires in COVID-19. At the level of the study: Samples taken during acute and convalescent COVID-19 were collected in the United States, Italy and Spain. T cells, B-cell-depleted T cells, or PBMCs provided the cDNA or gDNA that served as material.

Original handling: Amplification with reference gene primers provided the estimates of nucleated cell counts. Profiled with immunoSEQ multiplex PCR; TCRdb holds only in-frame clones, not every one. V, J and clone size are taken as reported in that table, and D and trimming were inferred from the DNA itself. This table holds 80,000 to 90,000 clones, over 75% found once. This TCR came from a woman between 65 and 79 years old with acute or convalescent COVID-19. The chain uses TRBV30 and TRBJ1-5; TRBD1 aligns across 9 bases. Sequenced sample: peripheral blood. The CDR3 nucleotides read TGTGCCTGGAGAGAGTCGGGACAGGGAAAGAATCAGCCCCAGCATTTT. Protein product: CAWRESGQGKNQPQHF.